This record covers a single T cell receptor (beta chain). The target antigen is unknown. The method was immunoSEQ multiplex PCR; TCRdb's version includes in-frame clones alone and lacks a portion of them. This table has 100,000 to 150,000 clones, about 89% appearing once. V shed 8 bases and J shed 6 bases, with 15 bases lying between them. Germline V CDR1 and CDR2: SGHAT, FQNNGV. The length of the CDR3 is 13 residues. This sample was taken from a study of T cells in localized non-small cell lung cancer. Study-wide points: Sequence data derive from only one tumor region, so heterogeneity remains possible. There were a median roughly 54 of the top 100 tumor clones appearing in adjacent lung.

The receptor was isolated from a female donor aged 60 or older with stage I lung adenocarcinoma. The chain employs TRBV11-2 and TRBJ2-3; D is perhaps TRBD2 (5 bases). The specimen comprised peripheral blood, sampled before any cancer treatment. CDR3 DNA sequence: TGTGCCAGCCGATCTAGGGAGCGTGATACGCAGTATTTT. Translated: CASRSRERDTQYF.